This T cell receptor beta chain was found in a study of blood T cell repertoires in COVID-19. This table comes from immunoSEQ multiplex PCR, and its TCRdb copy is limited to in-frame clones, with some not included. The sample includes about 250,000 clones, over 75% of them seen just once. CDR3 length: 14 amino acids. Trimming stripped 1 base from V and 2 bases from J, with 9 bases between. Germline-derived CDR1 and CDR2 are LNHDA and SQIVND (reference sequence). About this clone itself: This specimen includes other DNA sequences encoding the same CDR3.

Everyone who took part was roughly 18 to 89 years old, and they came from 24 US areas. Each participant's cohort was designated according to participant-reported clinical history. For recovered donors of Cohort 3, there were two negative PCRs, clearance, or symptom resolution. Material: PBMCs or T cells enriched from blood (not recorded which). The TCR comes from a woman aged 18 to 35 who had recovered from COVID-19. This rearrangement joins TRBV19 to TRBJ2-7, with a weak D call TRBD1 (6 bases). The CDR3 protein is CASSIGGGPYEQYF. CDR3 nucleotide sequence: TGTGCCAGTAGTATAGGAGGGGGTCCCTACGAGCAGTACTTC.